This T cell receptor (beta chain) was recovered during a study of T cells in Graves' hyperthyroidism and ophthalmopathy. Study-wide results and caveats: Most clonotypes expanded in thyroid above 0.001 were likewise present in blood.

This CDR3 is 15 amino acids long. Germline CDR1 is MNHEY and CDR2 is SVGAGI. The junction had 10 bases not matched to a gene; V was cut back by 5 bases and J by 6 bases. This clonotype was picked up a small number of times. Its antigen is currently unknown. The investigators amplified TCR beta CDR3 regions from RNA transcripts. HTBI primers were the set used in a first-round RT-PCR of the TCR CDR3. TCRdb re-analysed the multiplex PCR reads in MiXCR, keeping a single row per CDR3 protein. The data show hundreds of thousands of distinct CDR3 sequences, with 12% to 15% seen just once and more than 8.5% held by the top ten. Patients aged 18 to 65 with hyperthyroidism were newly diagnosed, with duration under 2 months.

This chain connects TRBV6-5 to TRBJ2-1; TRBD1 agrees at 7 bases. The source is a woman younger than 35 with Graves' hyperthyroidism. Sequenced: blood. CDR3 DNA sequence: TGTGCCAGCAGTACACGACAGGGAAAGCTCAATGAGCAGTTCTTC. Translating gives CASSTRQGKLNEQFF.